One sample yielded the 10 T cell receptor beta chains listed below, sequenced in a study of blood T cells in healthy people across ages. Then a second PCR, running about 7 to 11 cycles, was carried out with a sample-barcoded 5' primer and a J-beta primer mix. TCRdb re-called the 5' RACE reads through MiXCR, storing one row per CDR3 protein. The profile covers about 1.6 million distinct CDR3 sequences, with about 35% appearing a single time and 11% taken by the ten largest. Sequenced sample: blood. The receptors here all came from a woman aged 30 to 39 in good health.

As concerns this clonotype: A much bigger clone sits one base away, suggesting this may be a read error. CDR3 loop: CASMSGNTIYF. Here the CDR3 DNA reads TGTGCCAGCATGTCTGGAAACACCATATATTTT. The chain links TRBV6-6 to TRBJ1-3; D gene uncertain. The CDR3 extends over 11 amino acids. Trimming stripped 7 bases from V and 1 base from J, with 2 bases between. Germline V gene lookup returns CDR1 MNHNY and CDR2 SVGAGI (reference sequence).

J is TRBJ2-7 and V is TRBV9; D gene ambiguous. CDR1 and CDR2 (germline): SGDLS, YYNGEE. The ends were cut back, 4 bases at V and 6 bases at J, with 17 bases in the middle. The length of the CDR3 is 14 residues. CDR3 loop: CASSPDNRAIEQYF. The CDR3 DNA follows: TGTGCCAGCAGCCCAGACAATAGAGCGATCGAGCAGTACTTC.

This clonotype appeared a few times. The gene calls are TRBV28 and TRBJ2-5; D unresolved. The germline V gene has CDR1 MDHEN and CDR2 SYDVKM. The CDR3 runs to 12 residues. V lost 5 bases and J 4 bases, leaving 8 bases between the germline ends. CDR3 protein: CASSAMGETQYF. CDR3 in DNA: TGTGCCAGCAGTGCAATGGGAGAGACCCAGTACTTC.

The CDR3 reads CATDGGYSNQPQHF. For the CDR3, the DNA is TGTGCCACAGATGGGGGGTATAGCAATCAGCCCCAGCATTTT. The chain combines TRBV15 with TRBJ1-5, with D possibly being TRBD1 (5 bases). Per the germline V gene, CDR1 is LNHNV and CDR2 is YYDKDF (reference sequence). The CDR3 has 14 amino acids. V shed 9 bases and J shed 0 bases, with 12 bases lying between them.

The CDR3 DNA follows: TGTGCCAGCAGTTTATTAACTAGCGGGAGTGGTTCCTACAATGAGCAGTTCTTC. Residues: CASSLLTSGSGSYNEQFF. This rearrangement joins TRBV27 to TRBJ2-1; TRBD2 matches 11 bases. The CDR3 loop spans 18 amino acids. The V segment lost 1 base and the J segment 1 base; nucleotides outside the gene matches: 6. Germline V gives CDR1 MNHEY, CDR2 SMNVEV (reference sequence).

CDR3 sequence: CASSFPRTGESYNEQFF. CDR3 nucleotides: TGTGCCAGCAGTTTCCCCCGAACAGGGGAGTCCTACAATGAGCAGTTCTTC. The chain combines TRBV28 with TRBJ2-1; 7 bases are a match to TRBD1. Losses at the gene ends were 3 bases for V and 1 base for J; bases not matched to a gene: 9. Per germline, CDR1 MDHEN and CDR2 SYDVKM. This CDR3 spans 17 amino acids.

This clonotype occurred a few times. V usage is TRBV27 and J usage is TRBJ1-1, with 8 bases matching TRBD1. This CDR3 spans 20 amino acids. CDR1 and CDR2 from the germline V gene are MNHEY and SMNVEV (reference sequence). Germline trimming cut 6 bases from V and 2 bases from J; bases unmatched to any gene: 23. CDR3 region: CASSSRGGRQGPTGNTEAFF. Written as DNA, the CDR3 is TGTGCCAGCAGCTCCCGAGGGGGTCGACAGGGGCCCACGGGAAACACTGAAGCTTTCTTT.

The chain carries TRBV4-1 and TRBJ2-7; 14 bases are shared with TRBD2. Germline trimming cut 1 base from V and 4 bases from J; bases unmatched to any gene: 3. Germline lookup yields CDR1 MGHRA and CDR2 YSYEKL. The CDR3 is made up of 16 amino acids. The CDR3 DNA sequence: TGCGCCAGCAGCCAAGTGGGACTAGCGGGAGTATACGAGCAGTACTTC. It is translated as CASSQVGLAGVYEQYF.

Worth noting for this clonotype: Here the CDR3 omits its conserved ending phenylalanine or tryptophan, so a read error is the likely source. V usage is TRBV12-3 or TRBV12-4 and J usage is TRBJ2-3; TRBD2 matches at 11 bases. V shed 5 bases, J shed 1 base, and the junction held 5 bases outside the gene matches. The CDR3 is made up of 16 amino acids. CDR3 in amino acids: CASSHIAGGRTDTQYS. DNA for the CDR3: TGTGCCAGCAGTCACATAGCGGGGGGGCGCACAGATACGCAGTATTCC.

The chain links TRBV27 to TRBJ1-2, with D hard to call. V was cut by 3 bases and J by 3 bases, with 8 bases left in between. CDR3 size: 13 residues. Germline assignment: CDR1 MNHEY and CDR2 SMNVEV (reference sequence). The CDR3 spells CASSFEADYGYTF. CDR3 coding DNA: TGTGCCAGCAGTTTCGAGGCCGACTATGGCTACACCTTC.